The rows below give T cell receptor beta chains drawn from one sample of a study of cytomegalovirus exposure and HLA in healthy donors. Assay used: immunoSEQ multiplex PCR; TCRdb lists only in-frame clones, some missing. The sample data list tens of thousands of clones. The specimen was PBMCs. The origin of the receptors is a female donor in good health and CMV-seropositive. Both conserved end residues are part of each CDR3. The D gene is left open where the match is weak.

TRBJ1-2,NA,TRBV18,CASSWAKESYGYTF,TGTGCCAGCTCCTGGGCCAAAGAGTCCTATGGCTACACCTTC
TRBJ2-6,NA,TRBV29-1,CSVARGAGANVLTF,TGCAGCGTAGCCAGGGGAGCTGGGGCCAACGTCCTGACTTTC
TRBJ2-3,TRBD2,TRBV6-5,CASSYKAGLAIDTQYF,TGTGCCAGCAGTTACAAAGCGGGACTTGCCATAGATACGCAGTATTTT
TRBJ2-5,TRBD2,TRBV29-1,CSVGTSGEETQYF,TGCAGCGTGGGGACTAGCGGGGAAGAGACCCAGTACTTC
TRBJ2-2,TRBD2,TRBV6-6,CASTKGRVSGELFF,TGTGCCAGCACCAAGGGGAGGGTGAGCGGGGAGCTGTTTTTT
TRBJ1-1,NA,TRBV21-1,CASSSGRASIGGPLTEAFF,TGTGCCAGCAGCAGCGGGAGAGCTTCGATAGGCGGACCTCTCACTGAAGCTTTCTTT
TRBJ1-5,NA,TRBV2,CASSGQYSNQPQHF,TGTGCCAGCAGTGGGCAGTATAGCAATCAGCCCCAGCATTTT
TRBJ1-1,NA,TRBV4-1,CASSHMTGRSPEAFF,TGCGCCAGCAGCCACATGACAGGACGGAGCCCTGAAGCTTTCTTT
TRBJ2-2,TRBD2,TRBV7-6,CASSLGGGGAGELFF,TGTGCCAGCAGCTTAGGAGGCGGGGGGGCCGGGGAGCTGTTTTTT
TRBJ2-2,NA,TRBV29-1,CSVERGGTGELFF,TGCAGCGTTGAAAGGGGGGGAACCGGGGAGCTGTTTTTT
TRBJ1-1,NA,TRBV28,CASTWQGRTEAFF,TGTGCCAGCACTTGGCAGGGTCGCACTGAAGCTTTCTTT
TRBJ2-3,NA,TRBV5-1,CASRTGLGGPTDTQYF,TGCGCCAGCAGGACAGGACTAGGAGGACCCACAGATACGCAGTATTTT
TRBJ1-2,NA,TRBV2,CASSELRGSYGYTF,TGTGCCAGCAGTGAGTTGCGGGGGAGCTATGGCTACACCTTC
TRBJ1-1,NA,TRBV19,CASSPDRGSNTEAFF,TGTGCCAGTAGTCCAGACCGGGGATCGAACACTGAAGCTTTCTTT
TRBJ1-5,TRBD1,TRBV5-3,CARIGDRGGLRQPQHF,TGTGCCAGAATTGGGGACAGGGGAGGCCTACGTCAGCCCCAGCATTTT
TRBJ1-1,TRBD1,TRBV6-1,CASSGRQGRTEAFF,TGTGCCAGCAGTGGCAGACAGGGACGGACTGAAGCTTTCTTT
TRBJ2-5,NA,TRBV6-5,CASRRTVQETQYF,TGTGCCAGCAGAAGGACAGTTCAAGAGACCCAGTACTTC
TRBJ2-5,TRBD1,TRBV20-1,CSADRVETQYF,TGCAGTGCTGACAGGGTTGAGACCCAGTACTTC
TRBJ2-2,TRBD1,TRBV5-1,CASSATGGELFF,TGCGCCAGCAGCGCGACAGGGGGGGAGCTGTTTTTT
TRBJ1-5,NA,TRBV6-5,CASSPTGQNNQPQHF,TGTGCCAGCAGTCCAACCGGACAGAATAATCAGCCCCAGCATTTT
TRBJ2-5,TRBD2,TRBV11-3,CASSPGAGGVETQYF,TGTGCCAGCAGCCCTGGGGCGGGAGGGGTGGAGACCCAGTACTTC
TRBJ1-1,NA,TRBV11-2,CASSLRERGATEAFF,TGTGCCAGCAGCTTAAGGGAGCGGGGAGCCACTGAAGCTTTCTTT
TRBJ2-2,TRBD2,TRBV5-1,CASSLRAGGPVTGELFF,TGCGCCAGCAGCCTCAGAGCGGGAGGGCCAGTCACCGGGGAGCTGTTTTTT
TRBJ2-7,NA,TRBV5-1,CASSLEWASYEQCF,TGCGCCAGCAGCTTGGAGTGGGCCTCCTACGAGCAGTGCTTC
TRBJ2-7,TRBD2,TRBV5-1,CASSLELAESYEQYF,TGCGCCAGCAGCTTGGAACTAGCGGAGAGCTACGAGCAGTACTTC
TRBJ2-7,TRBD2,TRBV6-1,CASSEARLAGPYEQYF,TGTGCCAGCAGTGAAGCTAGACTAGCGGGACCCTACGAGCAGTACTTC
TRBJ2-5,TRBD2,TRBV5-1,CASSLVTGGQETQYF,TGCGCCAGCAGCTTGGTGACGGGGGGGCAAGAGACCCAGTACTTC
TRBJ1-5,TRBD1,TRBV19,CASSQRGTVGQPQHF,TGTGCCAGTAGTCAGAGGGGGACAGTTGGTCAGCCCCAGCATTTT
TRBJ2-5,TRBD1,TRBV7-7,CASSLYSFGQGGIETQYF,TGTGCTAGCAGCTTATATTCTTTCGGACAGGGGGGTATAGAGACCCAGTACTTC
TRBJ2-7,TRBD1,TRBV5-1,CASSTSTGEEQYF,TGCGCCAGCAGCACCTCGACAGGGGAAGAGCAGTACTTC
TRBJ2-7,NA,TRBV6-5,CASSYSMTGAYEQYF,TGTGCCAGCAGTTACTCCATGACGGGTGCCTACGAGCAGTACTTC
TRBJ1-1,NA,TRBV4-1,CASSHPGSDTEAFF,TGCGCCAGCAGCCACCCAGGATCAGACACTGAAGCTTTCTTT
TRBJ1-1,TRBD1,TRBV5-1,CASGQGVAEAFF,TGCGCCAGTGGACAGGGGGTTGCTGAAGCTTTCTTT
TRBJ2-1,TRBD1,TRBV6-5,CASSYSNRGYHNEQFF,TGTGCCAGCAGTTACTCAAACAGGGGCTACCACAATGAGCAGTTCTTC
TRBJ2-7,TRBD1,TRBV28,CASSFGESRGQGAYEQYF,TGTGCCAGCAGTTTTGGGGAGAGTAGGGGGCAGGGGGCCTACGAGCAGTACTTC
TRBJ2-2,TRBD1,TRBV11-3,CASSTGGTGELFF,TGTGCCAGCAGCACAGGGGGGACCGGGGAGCTGTTTTTT
TRBJ1-3,NA,TRBV5-5,CASSPGLLGSGNTIYF,TGTGCCAGCAGCCCGGGATTATTGGGCTCTGGAAACACCATATATTTT
TRBJ2-3,TRBD2,TRBV19,CASAPTSGSTDTQYF,TGTGCAAGTGCACCGACTAGCGGGAGCACAGATACGCAGTATTTT
TRBJ1-4,TRBD1,TRBV5-1,CASSETSGTGREKLFF,TGCGCCAGCAGCGAGACCTCCGGGACAGGGCGGGAAAAACTGTTTTTT
TRBJ1-2,NA,TRBV5-1,CASSLVRGADDGYTF,TGCGCCAGCAGCTTGGTTCGGGGGGCCGATGATGGCTACACCTTC
TRBJ2-2,NA,TRBV4-1,CASSQDLALNTGELFF,TGCGCCAGCAGCCAAGACTTAGCGCTTAACACCGGGGAGCTGTTTTTT
TRBJ2-3,TRBD1,TRBV7-9,CASSLPTGQAGADTQYF,TGTGCCAGCAGTTTACCCACCGGACAGGCCGGGGCAGATACGCAGTATTTT
TRBJ2-5,NA,TRBV5-1,CASSLLGQGGETQYF,TGCGCCAGCAGCTTGTTGGGGCAGGGGGGAGAGACCCAGTACTTC
TRBJ2-1,TRBD2,TRBV19,CASSTRTSGSLYNEQFF,TGTGCCAGTAGTACCCGGACTAGCGGGAGTCTTTACAATGAGCAGTTCTTC
TRBJ2-5,TRBD2,TRBV2,CASSLALLAGGETQYF,TGTGCCAGCAGTCTCGCCCTCCTAGCGGGAGGAGAGACCCAGTACTTC
TRBJ1-2,NA,TRBV19,CASSTGPQTGGRGYTF,TGTGCCAGTAGTACCGGACCGCAGACGGGGGGACGGGGCTACACCTTC
TRBJ2-2,NA,TRBV6-4,CASRPGQNTGELFF,TGTGCCAGCAGGCCGGGACAAAACACCGGGGAGCTGTTTTTT
TRBJ2-1,NA,TRBV7-9,CASSDGLATRDEQFF,TGTGCCAGCAGCGACGGATTAGCCACCAGGGATGAGCAGTTCTTC
TRBJ1-1,NA,TRBV2,CASSEIIGTNTEAFF,TGTGCCAGCAGTGAAATCATAGGGACAAACACTGAAGCTTTCTTT
TRBJ1-2,TRBD1,TRBV27,CASSYRPRDRGRGYTF,TGTGCCAGCAGTTACCGCCCCCGGGACAGGGGTCGTGGCTACACCTTC